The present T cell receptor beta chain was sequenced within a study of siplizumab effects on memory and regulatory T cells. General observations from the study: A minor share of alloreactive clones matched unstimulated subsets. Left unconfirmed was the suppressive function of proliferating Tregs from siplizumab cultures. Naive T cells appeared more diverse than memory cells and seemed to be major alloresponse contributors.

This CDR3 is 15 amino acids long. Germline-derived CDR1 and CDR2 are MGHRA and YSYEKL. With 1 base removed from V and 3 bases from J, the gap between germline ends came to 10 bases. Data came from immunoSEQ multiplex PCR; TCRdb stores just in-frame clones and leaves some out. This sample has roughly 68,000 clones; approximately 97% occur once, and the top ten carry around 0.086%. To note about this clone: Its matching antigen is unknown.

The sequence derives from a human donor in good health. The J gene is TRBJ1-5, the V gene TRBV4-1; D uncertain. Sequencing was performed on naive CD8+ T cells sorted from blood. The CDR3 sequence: CASSQGSGNNQPQHF. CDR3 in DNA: TGCGCCAGCAGCCAAGGGTCGGGTAACAATCAGCCCCAGCATTTT.